This entry lists 22 T cell receptor beta chains sequenced from one sample in a study of T-cell memory formation after mild COVID-19. MiXCR was run by TCRdb on the 5' RACE reads, yielding one entry per CDR3 protein. The sample carries 350,000 to 500,000 distinct CDR3 sequences, about a sixth recorded once. Material for sequencing was PBMCs or a T cell subset sorted from them (not recorded which). These receptors were collected from a man in his late teens or twenties who had mild COVID-19 (a few samples of this study predate the infection). Cell type and time point are not known.

The chain couples TRBV5-8 to TRBJ2-6; D call uncertain. Germline V lookup: CDR1 SGHTS, CDR2 YDEGEE. The CDR3 contains 15 residues. V lost 4 bases and J 1 base, leaving 9 bases between the germline ends. CDR3 protein: CASSPGWSGANVLTF. CDR3 DNA sequence: TGTGCCAGCAGCCCCGGTTGGTCTGGGGCCAACGTCCTGACTTTC.

This rearrangement joins TRBV3-1 to TRBJ1-2, with unresolved D. The CDR3 contains 15 residues. Trimming took off 0 bases at V and 1 base at J, with 9 bases between the two ends. The germline CDR1 and CDR2 sequences are LGHDT and YNNKEL (reference sequence). The CDR3 here is CASSQEGKLNYGYTF. The CDR3 DNA reads TGTGCCAGCAGCCAAGAAGGCAAACTTAACTATGGCTACACCTTC.

This clonotype has more than one count but fewer than ten. The chain combines TRBV7-2 with TRBJ2-3; 10 bases fit TRBD1. The V segment lost 0 bases and the J segment 8 bases; nucleotides outside the gene matches: 8. Per germline, CDR1 SGHTA and CDR2 FQGNSA. The CDR3 sequence is 16 residues long. The CDR3 DNA is TGTGCCAGCAGCTTAGCGACGACAGGGGGCTCCGTTACGCAGTATTTT. Protein sequence: CASSLATTGGSVTQYF.

Ten or more counts support this clonotype. The chain combines TRBV27 with TRBJ2-7, with 11 bases fitting TRBD2. This CDR3 has 16 residues. V was pared by 8 bases and J by 0 bases, with 9 bases of the junction left unmatched. Germline CDR1 and CDR2: MNHEY and SMNVEV (reference sequence). The CDR3 region has the DNA TGTGCCAGCGCATCCGGGCTAGCGGGGGGCTCCTACGAGCAGTACGTC. The encoded protein is CASASGLAGGSYEQYV.

Only a few counts were recorded for this clonotype. The gene calls are TRBV7-8 and TRBJ2-7, with no clear D. The CDR3 runs to 13 residues. Per germline, CDR1 SGHVS and CDR2 FQNEAQ. The ends were cut back, 1 base at V and 6 bases at J, with 10 bases in the middle. The CDR3 region is CASSLVSYGEQYV. The CDR3 DNA is TGTGCCAGCAGCTTAGTCAGCTATGGCGAGCAGTACGTC.

This clonotype was recorded a few times. The chain couples TRBV12-3 or TRBV12-4 to TRBJ2-7, with TRBD2 matching over 7 bases. Trimming at V came to 3 bases and at J to 6 bases, leaving 5 bases not matched to a gene. The CDR3 loop spans 13 amino acids. The CDR3 nucleotides are TGTGCCAGCAGTTTGAATTCGGGGGGCGAGCAGTACGTC. It yields the protein CASSLNSGGEQYV.

This clonotype showed up just a few times. The CDR3 loop reads CSARDILRANTEAFF. The CDR3 bases are TGCAGTGCAAGGGACATCCTCAGAGCCAACACTGAAGCTTTCTTT. The V and J genes are TRBV20-1 and TRBJ1-1, with D maybe TRBD1 (6 bases). Trimming took 6 bases from V and 2 from J, leaving 19 bases between them. Germline values: CDR1 DFQATT, CDR2 SNEGSKA (reference sequence). The CDR3 is 15 residues long.

J is TRBJ1-1 and V is TRBV4-1; D possibly corresponds to TRBD1 (6 bases). V lost 4 bases and J 2 bases, leaving 11 bases between the germline ends. This CDR3 has 14 amino acids. Germline V CDR1 and CDR2: MGHRA, YSYEKL. The CDR3 DNA reads TGCGCCAGCAGCCGAGGGGGAGGTAACACTGAAGCTTTCTTT. Protein: CASSRGGGNTEAFF.

The CDR3 reads CAVRSGGSETQYF. The CDR3 region has the DNA TGTGCCGTCCGCAGCGGGGGGAGTGAGACCCAGTACTTC. V is TRBV7-2 and J is TRBJ2-5, with 9 bases identical to TRBD2. Germline CDR1 SGHTA, CDR2 FQGNSA. V shed 11 bases and J 5 bases; nucleotides not matched to a gene: 9. The CDR3 contains 13 residues. Complete variable domain (other parts from reference TRBV7-2 and TRBJ2-5): GAGVSQSPSNKVTEKGKDVELRCDPISGHTALYWYRQSLGQGLEFLIYFQGNSAPDKSGLPSDRFSAERTGGSVSTLTIQRTQQEDSAVYLCAVRSGGSETQYFGPGTRLLVL.

This clonotype was counted ten times or more. J is TRBJ2-5 and V is TRBV20-1; the D gene is possibly TRBD2 (6 bases). The CDR3 covers 13 residues. Trimming took off 5 bases at V and 1 base at J, with 11 bases between the two ends. The germline V gene has CDR1 DFQATT and CDR2 SNEGSKA (reference sequence). The CDR3 nucleotides are TGCAGTGCTCCACGGGGGAGCCAAGAGACCCAGTACTTC. Its protein product is CSAPRGSQETQYF.

The chain has TRBV4-1 and TRBJ1-1; 10 bases fit TRBD1. The V gene end was trimmed by 3 bases and the J gene end by 4 bases; junction bases not matched to a gene: 5. Looked up from germline, CDR1 is MGHRA and CDR2 is YSYEKL. This CDR3 is built from 15 residues. CDR3 protein: CASSQVTGGSTEAFF. CDR3 in DNA: TGCGCCAGCAGCCAGGTGACAGGGGGCAGCACTGAAGCTTTCTTT.

The gene calls are TRBV5-1 and TRBJ2-2; no firm D call. Trimming removed 4 bases from V and 6 bases from J, with 7 bases in between. This CDR3 has 12 residues. The germline V gene encodes CDR1 SGHRS and CDR2 YFSETQ. CDR3 nucleotides: TGCGCCAGCAGCATTGATGCCGGGGAGCTGTTTTTT. Amino acids: CASSIDAGELFF.

The genes are TRBV20-1 and TRBJ1-1; 7 bases map to TRBD1. With V trimmed by 8 bases and J by 3 bases, 9 bases remained unmatched. This CDR3 has 13 residues. Germline lookup yields CDR1 DFQATT and CDR2 SNEGSKA (reference sequence). The CDR3 here is CSTNRGGYTEAFF. The CDR3 DNA reads TGCAGTACGAACAGGGGTGGGTACACTGAAGCTTTCTTT.

This chain connects TRBV7-9 to TRBJ2-7, with D perhaps TRBD1 (6 bases). Per the germline V gene, CDR1 is SEHNR and CDR2 is FQNEAQ (reference sequence). The CDR3 runs to 13 residues. V shed 1 base and J shed 6 bases, with 10 bases lying between them. For the CDR3, the DNA is TGTGCCAGCAGCTTAGGGACAGTGGGCGAGCAGTACGTC. Residues: CASSLGTVGEQYV.

This clonotype was seen a handful of times. The gene calls are TRBV7-9 and TRBJ2-1; D possibly corresponds to TRBD2 (5 bases). Trimming took off 6 bases at V and 3 bases at J, with 18 bases between the two ends. The CDR3 extends over 16 amino acids. Germline V CDR1 and CDR2: SEHNR, FQNEAQ (reference sequence). This CDR3 reads CASSPPRTRFYNEQFF. DNA of the CDR3: TGTGCCAGCAGTCCGCCACGAACTAGGTTCTACAATGAGCAGTTCTTC.

The V call is TRBV30, the J call TRBJ1-5; no reliable D call. CDR3 length equals 13 residues. The germline gives CDR1 GTSNPN, CDR2 SVGIG (reference sequence). Deletions cut 3 bases from V and 6 bases from J, with 12 bases between. The CDR3 spells CAWSPTRVQPQHF. CDR3 DNA sequence: TGTGCCTGGAGCCCGACCCGGGTTCAGCCCCAGCATTTT.

A few counts support this clonotype. The J gene is TRBJ2-4, the V gene TRBV6-2 or TRBV6-3, with unresolved D. Looked up from germline, CDR1 is MNHEY and CDR2 is SVGEGT. This CDR3 is built from 13 residues. The V and J ends lost 8 bases and 7 bases respectively, with 15 bases between them. CDR3 sequence: CASRPTGQNIQYF. The CDR3 DNA sequence: TGTGCCAGCCGTCCCACGGGCCAGAACATTCAGTACTTC.

This clonotype has ten or more counts. The chain uses TRBV5-1 and TRBJ2-1, with 10 positions matching TRBD2. CDR3 size: 15 residues. J gave up 7 bases and V 7 bases, and 11 bases lay outside the gene matches. From germline, CDR1 is SGHRS and CDR2 YFSETQ. CDR3 sequence: CASEEEAGGSNEQFF. The CDR3 DNA follows: TGCGCCAGCGAGGAGGAAGCGGGGGGGAGTAATGAGCAGTTCTTC.

This clonotype was seen a few times. The chain employs TRBV14 and TRBJ2-1, with 7 bases that match TRBD2. This CDR3 has 13 residues. V gave up 4 bases and J gave up 6 bases; unmatched junction bases: 3. The germline V gene has CDR1 SGHDN and CDR2 FVKESK. The CDR3 loop reads CASSPGEGNEQFF. The CDR3 DNA reads TGTGCCAGCAGCCCGGGGGAGGGCAATGAGCAGTTCTTC. Variable domain in full (rest from reference TRBV14 and TRBJ2-1): EAGVTQFPSHSVIEKGQTVTLRCDPISGHDNLYWYRRVMGKEIKFLLHFVKESKQDESGMPNNRFLAERTGGTYSTLKVQPAELEDSGVYFCASSPGEGNEQFFGPGTRLTVL.

Only a few counts were recorded for this clonotype. The chain joins TRBV29-1 to TRBJ2-5, with 11 bases lining up with TRBD2. Unmatched junction bases numbered 4, after V lost 3 bases and J lost 4 bases. Per germline, CDR1 SQVTM and CDR2 ANQGSEA. The CDR3 is 14 residues long. DNA for the CDR3: TGCAGCGTTGAGCTAGCGGGGGGCGGAGAGACCCAGTACTTC. It codes for CSVELAGGGETQYF.

V and J are TRBV25-1 and TRBJ1-2; D possibly corresponds to TRBD1 (5 bases). The germline CDR1 and CDR2 sequences are MGHDK and SYGVNS. The CDR3 is 12 residues long. The V gene lost 6 bases and the J gene lost 4 bases, with 9 bases spanning the gap. As DNA, the CDR3 is TGTGCCAGCAGCAAGGGGTCCTATGGCTACACCTTC. Residues: CASSKGSYGYTF.

CDR3 residues: CSAKPGQAYSNQPQHF. The CDR3 DNA follows: TGCAGTGCTAAGCCGGGACAGGCCTATAGCAATCAGCCCCAGCATTTT. The chain links TRBV20-1 to TRBJ1-5, with 8 bases aligning to TRBD1. The CDR3 consists of 16 residues. V shed 4 bases, J shed 0 bases, and the junction held 8 bases outside the gene matches. Per germline, CDR1 DFQATT and CDR2 SNEGSKA (reference sequence).